This T cell receptor beta chain was documented in a study of response to subunit inactivated influenza vaccine. TCRdb reanalysed the RT-PCR reads using MiXCR and keeps one entry per CDR3 protein. The profile shows almost 250,000 distinct CDR3 sequences, 9.5% to 15% of them singletons. This clonotype was picked up a small number of times. No antigen is known for it. Findings and caveats of the study: The authors offered the suggestion that each seasonal influenza vaccination recruits few new T cells.

This receptor was obtained from a man aged 50 or older who received an inactivated influenza vaccine. Material: non-naive T cells sorted from PBMCs, obtained less than 15 days before vaccination.

The CDR3 DNA reads as TGCAGCGTTGAAGCTAGCGGGAGGGTGAGCTCCTACAATGAGCAGTTCTTC. Translating gives CSVEASGRVSSYNEQFF. This chain connects TRBV29-1 to TRBJ2-1; the match to TRBD2 covers 12 bases. V lost 1 base to trimming and J lost 0 bases; unmatched junction nucleotides: 4. CDR1 SQVTM and CDR2 ANQGSEA come from the germline V gene. The length of the CDR3 is 17 residues.